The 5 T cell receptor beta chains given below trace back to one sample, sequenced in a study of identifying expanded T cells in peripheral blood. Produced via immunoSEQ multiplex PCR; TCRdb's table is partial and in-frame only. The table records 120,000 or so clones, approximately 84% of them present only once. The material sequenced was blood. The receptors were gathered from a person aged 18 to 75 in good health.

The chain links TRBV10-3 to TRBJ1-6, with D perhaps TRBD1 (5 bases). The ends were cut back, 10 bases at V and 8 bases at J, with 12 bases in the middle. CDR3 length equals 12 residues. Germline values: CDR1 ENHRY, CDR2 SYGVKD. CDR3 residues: CATRDPDSPLHF. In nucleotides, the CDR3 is TGTGCCACCCGGGACCCTGATTCACCCCTCCACTTT.

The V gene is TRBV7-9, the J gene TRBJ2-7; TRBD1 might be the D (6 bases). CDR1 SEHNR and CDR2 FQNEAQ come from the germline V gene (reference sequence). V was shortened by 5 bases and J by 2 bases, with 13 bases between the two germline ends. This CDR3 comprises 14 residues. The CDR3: CASSSTGIPYEQYF. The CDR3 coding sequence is TGTGCCAGCAGCAGTACAGGGATTCCCTACGAGCAGTACTTC.

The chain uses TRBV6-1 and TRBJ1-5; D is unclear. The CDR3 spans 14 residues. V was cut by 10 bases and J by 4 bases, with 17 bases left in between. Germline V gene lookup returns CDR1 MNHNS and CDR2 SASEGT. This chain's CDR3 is CATTRLGGNQPQHF. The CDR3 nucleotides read TGTGCCACCACGCGACTGGGAGGTAATCAGCCCCAGCATTTT.

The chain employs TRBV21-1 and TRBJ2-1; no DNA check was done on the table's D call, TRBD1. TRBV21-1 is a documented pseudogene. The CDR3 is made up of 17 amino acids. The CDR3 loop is CASSTLWLHTQGNEQFF. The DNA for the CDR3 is TGTGCCAGCAGCACCCTCTGGCTGCACACTCAGGGTAATGAGCAGTTCTTC.

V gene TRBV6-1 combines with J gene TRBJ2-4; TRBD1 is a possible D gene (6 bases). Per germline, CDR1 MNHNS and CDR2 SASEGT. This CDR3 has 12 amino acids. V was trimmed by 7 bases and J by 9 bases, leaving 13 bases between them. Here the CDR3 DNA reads TGTGCCAGCACCCCCGGCAGGGGCATTCAGTACTTC. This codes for CASTPGRGIQYF.